A selection of T cell receptor beta chains follows, all from one sample in a study of Graves' ophthalmopathy and Graves' hyperthyroidism. MiXCR, run by TCRdb on the multiplex PCR reads, gives a single entry per CDR3 protein. The data show about 620,000 distinct CDR3 sequences, with around a fifth seen just once and approximately 6.9% held by the top ten. Input material: peripheral blood. These receptor sequences come from a woman aged 18-29 years with stable Graves' hyperthyroidism. Some clones in this sample may be carry-over from other donors' samples. The CDR3 runs from the conserved cysteine through the conserved F or W. The D gene is left open where the match is weak. Rows give clone size only sometimes, using once, few, many, or a class for an expanded clone.

size | D | J | V | CDR3 | DNA
NA | NA | TRBJ1-1 | TRBV13 | CASSRALRTAEAFF | TGTGCCAGCAGCCGTGCCCTCAGGACAGCTGAAGCTTTCTTT
many | TRBD1 | TRBJ1-5 | TRBV7-2 | CASSPGGGVRGPQHF | TGTGCCAGCAGCCCAGGGGGCGGGGTCCGAGGGCCCCAGCATTTT
many | NA | TRBJ2-5 | TRBV6-1 | CATRQVQETQYF | TGTGCCACCAGACAGGTCCAAGAGACCCAGTACTTC
few | NA | TRBJ1-5 | TRBV6-1 | CASSEPQGWNNQPQHF | TGTGCCAGCAGCGAGCCACAGGGTTGGAACAATCAGCCCCAGCATTTT
NA | TRBD2 | TRBJ2-3 | TRBV6-4 | CASSEDSGVVDTQYF | TGTGCCAGCAGTGAGGATAGCGGGGTAGTGGATACGCAGTATTTT
many | TRBD1 | TRBJ2-7 | TRBV6-2/TRBV6-3 | CASSRGQSYPYEQYF | TGTGCCAGCAGTCGGGGACAGTCCTATCCCTACGAGCAGTACTTC
many | TRBD1 | TRBJ1-2 | TRBV19 | CASSTAPRTGGNYGYTF | TGTGCCAGTAGTACGGCCCCCCGGACAGGAGGAAACTATGGCTACACCTTC
many | NA | TRBJ1-3 | TRBV10-3 | CACAGHSGNTIYF | TGTGCCTGCGCGGGGCACTCTGGAAACACCATATATTTT
many | TRBD1 | TRBJ1-1 | TRBV6-5 | CASSYQGGTMNTEAFF | TGTGCCAGCAGTTACCAGGGGGGGACCATGAACACTGAAGCTTTCTTT
many | TRBD2 | TRBJ2-7 | TRBV12-3/TRBV12-4 | CASKSGTTYEQYF | TGTGCCAGCAAATCCGGGACTACCTACGAGCAGTACTTC
few | NA | TRBJ2-6 | TRBV4-2 | CASSQDEGRGSGANVLTF | TGTGCCAGCAGCCAAGATGAGGGCAGGGGCTCTGGGGCCAACGTCCTGACTTTC
many | NA | TRBJ2-7 | TRBV28 | CASNPPSGTRGEQYF | TGTGCCAGCAATCCCCCCTCCGGGACTCGGGGCGAGCAGTACTTC
NA | NA | TRBJ1-1 | TRBV27 | CASSQVSINTEAFF | TGTGCCAGCAGTCAGGTCTCGATAAACACTGAAGCTTTCTTT
few | NA | TRBJ2-5 | TRBV5-6 | CAGSLYIQETQYF | TGTGCCGGCAGCTTGTACATACAAGAGACCCAGTACTTC
few | TRBD1 | TRBJ1-5 | TRBV2 | CASRRQGASNQPQHF | TGTGCCAGCAGGCGACAGGGGGCTAGCAATCAGCCCCAGCATTTT
many | TRBD1 | TRBJ2-7 | TRBV10-3 | CAIRGTEYEQYF | TGTGCCATCAGGGGGACAGAGTACGAGCAGTACTTC
NA | TRBD1 | TRBJ2-5 | TRBV4-2 | CASSLYWTGAETQYF | TGTGCCAGCAGTCTATATTGGACAGGGGCAGAGACCCAGTACTTC
NA | TRBD1 | TRBJ2-3 | TRBV28 | CASTWWTGGDTQYF | TGTGCCAGCACATGGTGGACAGGGGGAGATACGCAGTATTTT
many | NA | TRBJ2-7 | TRBV28 | CASSLVQTYEQYF | TGTGCCAGCAGTTTGGTACAGACCTACGAGCAGTACTTC
NA | NA | TRBJ2-5 | TRBV19 | CASTANWGGETQYF | TGTGCCAGTACCGCAAACTGGGGAGGAGAGACCCAGTACTTC
NA | NA | TRBJ1-1 | TRBV13 | CASSFPGLRPMNTEAFF | TGTGCCAGCAGCTTTCCGGGACTCAGACCTATGAACACTGAAGCTTTCTTT
many | TRBD1 | TRBJ1-2 | TRBV6-5 | CASSYSDRDFDGYTF | TGTGCCAGCAGTTACTCGGACAGGGACTTCGATGGCTACACCTTC
few | TRBD2 | TRBJ2-4 | TRBV20-1 | CSAGLAGGLAKNIKYF | TGCAGTGCCGGACTAGCGGGGGGGCTAGCCAAAAACATTAAGTACTTC
many | NA | TRBJ2-7 | TRBV6-1 | CASSGSNYEQYF | TGTGCCAGCAGTGGTTCCAACTACGAGCAGTACTTC
few | NA | TRBJ1-5 | TRBV4-2 | CASSQDRGGQHQPQHF | TGTGCCAGCAGCCAAGATAGAGGAGGACAGCATCAGCCCCAGCATTTT
few | TRBD1 | TRBJ1-6 | TRBV30 | CAWSVPRGLSSPLHF | TGTGCCTGGAGTGTACCCAGGGGGCTAAGTTCACCCCTCCACTTT
many | NA | TRBJ1-2 | TRBV13 | CASRQTRGPNYGYTF | TGTGCCAGCCGTCAAACCCGGGGACCTAACTATGGCTACACCTTC
NA | NA | TRBJ1-2 | TRBV29-1 | CSVDGLPGYGYTF | TGCAGCGTTGATGGGCTTCCGGGCTATGGCTACACCTTC
NA | NA | TRBJ2-7 | TRBV6-5 | CASSYDNYEQYF | TGTGCCAGCAGTTACGACAACTACGAGCAGTACTTC
many | NA | TRBJ1-1 | TRBV7-8 | CTSSLARSGGRTEAFF | TGTACCAGCAGCTTAGCCCGTAGTGGGGGAAGAACTGAAGCTTTCTTT
many | NA | TRBJ2-5 | TRBV6-4 | CASSDRVRVEETQYF | TGTGCCAGCAGTGACCGGGTTAGGGTGGAGGAGACCCAGTACTTC
NA | NA | TRBJ2-7 | TRBV11-2 | CASYSEMREQYF | TGTGCCAGTTACTCTGAAATGAGGGAGCAGTACTTC
many | TRBD1 | TRBJ1-1 | TRBV6-5 | CASRTGTGVTNTEAFF | TGTGCCAGCAGAACCGGGACAGGGGTGACGAACACTGAAGCTTTCTTT
many | TRBD1 | TRBJ1-2 | TRBV9 | CVSSVAGGQNYGYTF | TGTGTCAGCAGCGTAGCGGGGGGACAGAATTATGGCTACACCTTC
many | NA | TRBJ2-2 | TRBV12-3/TRBV12-4 | CASSSDGAGELFF | TGTGCCAGCAGTTCCGACGGGGCCGGGGAGCTGTTTTTT
NA | TRBD2 | TRBJ2-5 | TRBV11-1 | CASSPGVIAGAMQETQYF | TGTGCCAGCAGCCCCGGTGTTATAGCGGGGGCCATGCAAGAGACCCAGTACTTC
many | TRBD1 | TRBJ1-2 | TRBV5-1 | CASSYGTGRTNYGYTF | TGCGCCAGCAGCTACGGGACAGGCAGAACTAACTATGGCTACACCTTC
many | NA | TRBJ1-3 | TRBV6-2/TRBV6-3 | CASSSDRTYGNTIYF | TGTGCCAGCAGTTCGGACCGAACCTATGGAAACACCATATATTTT
few | TRBD2 | TRBJ2-5 | TRBV20-1 | CSARKVAGQETQYF | TGCAGTGCTAGAAAGGTAGCGGGACAAGAGACCCAGTACTTC
many | NA | TRBJ2-5 | TRBV7-2 | CASSSSSKTQYF | TGTGCCAGCAGCTCTAGCTCGAAGACCCAGTACTTC
many | TRBD1 | TRBJ1-5 | TRBV7-2 | CASSVGTGGGQPQHF | TGTGCCAGCAGCGTAGGGACAGGGGGCGGTCAGCCCCAGCATTTT
once | NA | TRBJ1-2 | TRBV25-1 | CASSEWGGGSDGYTF | TGTGCCAGCAGTGAATGGGGAGGAGGCTCAGATGGCTACACCTTC
NA | NA | TRBJ1-5 | TRBV20-1 | CSAAPGGFSQPQHF | TGCAGTGCTGCCCCTGGAGGGTTTTCTCAGCCCCAGCATTTT
many | NA | TRBJ1-2 | TRBV27 | CASTDGVEGYTF | TGTGCCAGCACCGACGGGGTAGAGGGCTACACCTTC
many | TRBD2 | TRBJ2-7 | TRBV5-1 | CASSLTSGGTYEQYF | TGCGCCAGCAGCTTAACTAGCGGGGGAACCTACGAGCAGTACTTC
many | TRBD1 | TRBJ1-1 | TRBV6-4 | CASTPTGQGRMNTEAFF | TGTGCCAGCACTCCTACGGGACAGGGTCGCATGAACACTGAAGCTTTCTTT
many | TRBD2 | TRBJ2-5 | TRBV9 | CASSELGLATWETQYF | TGTGCCAGCAGCGAGTTGGGACTAGCGACATGGGAGACCCAGTACTTC
many | TRBD1 | TRBJ1-1 | TRBV10-3 | CAISGPDRGVKNTEAFF | TGTGCCATCAGCGGGCCGGACAGGGGGGTTAAGAACACTGAAGCTTTCTTT
many | NA | TRBJ2-4 | TRBV27 | CASSITGWGAKNIQYF | TGTGCCAGCAGTATAACAGGGTGGGGGGCCAAAAACATTCAGTACTTC
many | NA | TRBJ1-1 | TRBV25-1 | CASSEFPGLTEAFF | TGTGCCAGCAGTGAATTTCCAGGTTTAACTGAAGCTTTCTTT
many | TRBD2 | TRBJ2-7 | TRBV6-2/TRBV6-3 | CASSRTSATYEQYF | TGTGCCAGCAGTAGGACTAGCGCGACCTACGAGCAGTACTTC